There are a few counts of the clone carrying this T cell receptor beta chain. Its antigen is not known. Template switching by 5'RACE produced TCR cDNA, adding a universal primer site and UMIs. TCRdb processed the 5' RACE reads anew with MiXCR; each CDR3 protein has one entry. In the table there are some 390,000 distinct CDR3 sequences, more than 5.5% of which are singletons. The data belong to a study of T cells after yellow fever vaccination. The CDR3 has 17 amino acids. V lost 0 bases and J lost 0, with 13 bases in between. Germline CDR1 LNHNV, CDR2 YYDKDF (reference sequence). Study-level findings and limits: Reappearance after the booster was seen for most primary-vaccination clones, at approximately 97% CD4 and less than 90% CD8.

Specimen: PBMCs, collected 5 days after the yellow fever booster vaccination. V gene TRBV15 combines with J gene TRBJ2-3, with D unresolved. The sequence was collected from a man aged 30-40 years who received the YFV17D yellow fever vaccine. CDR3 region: CATSRDSPVSSTDTQYF. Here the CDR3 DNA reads TGTGCCACCAGCAGAGATTCGCCAGTTTCTAGCACAGATACGCAGTATTTT.